Shown below are 23 T cell receptor beta chains from a single sample sequenced in a study of human T cells and chemical hapten exposure. Time point here: pre-sensitization, week 0. As to treatment: therapeutic diphenylcyclopropenone sensitization with weekly scalp DPC. TCRdb independently ran MiXCR on the RACE reads; one entry per CDR3 protein. The data show 62,000 or so distinct CDR3 sequences, approximately 10% seen once. Sequenced here: whole blood, sampled in connection with sensitization to the hapten diphenylcyclopropenone (DPC). The receptors here all came from a woman aged 45 to 65 with alopecia areata. Some clones in this sample may be carry-over from other donors' samples.

The V call is TRBV28, the J call TRBJ2-5; D is uncertain. V gave up 5 bases and J gave up 1 base, with 11 bases separating them. The germline gives CDR1 MDHEN, CDR2 SYDVKM. The length of the CDR3 is 14 residues. The CDR3 protein is CASSDMALQETQYF. CDR3 DNA sequence: TGTGCCAGCAGTGACATGGCACTCCAAGAGACCCAGTACTTC.

The rearrangement joins TRBV3-1 to TRBJ2-1, with no clear D. The CDR3 runs to 12 residues. With 1 base removed from V and 9 bases from J, the gap between germline ends came to 7 bases. Germline CDR1 is LGHDT and CDR2 is YNNKEL (reference sequence). CDR3 sequence: CASSQVSSEQFF. As DNA, the CDR3 is TGTGCCAGCAGCCAAGTCAGCAGTGAGCAGTTCTTC.

The rearrangement joins TRBV9 to TRBJ2-1; tentatively, D is TRBD1 (5 bases). This CDR3 region has 15 residues. CDR1 and CDR2 from the germline V gene are SGDLS and YYNGEE. V shed 0 bases and J shed 2 bases, with 9 bases lying between them. The chain's CDR3 is CASSVGTRTYNEQFF. For the CDR3, the DNA is TGTGCCAGCAGCGTAGGGACACGTACCTACAATGAGCAGTTCTTC.

This rearrangement joins TRBV2 to TRBJ1-5; 7 nucleotides line up with TRBD1. V trimming: 7 bases; J trimming: 12 bases; junction bases outside the gene matches: 12. The germline CDR1 and CDR2 sequences are SNHLY and FYNNEI. The CDR3 extends over 13 amino acids. CDR3 residues: CASTAGGPLNQHF. The CDR3 bases are TGTGCCAGCACTGCAGGGGGGCCTTTGAACCAGCATTTT.

This clonotype was recorded a few times. This rearrangement joins TRBV28 to TRBJ2-7; possible D gene TRBD1, 6 bases. Trimming removed 5 bases from V and 1 base from J, with 15 bases in between. Germline V gives CDR1 MDHEN, CDR2 SYDVKM. The CDR3 is 15 residues long. The CDR3 DNA reads as TGTGCCAGCAGTCAAAACAGGGCTCCTTCCTACGAGCAGTACTTC. Amino acid sequence: CASSQNRAPSYEQYF.

This clonotype was counted between two and nine times. The rearrangement joins TRBV18 to TRBJ2-7; 11 bases map to TRBD2. In germline, CDR1 is KGHSH, CDR2 LQKENI. There are 15 residues in the CDR3. Unmatched junction bases numbered 3, after V lost 2 bases and J lost 3 bases. Here the CDR3 reads CASSPTSGGVYEQYF. CDR3 nucleotide sequence: TGTGCCAGCTCACCAACTAGCGGGGGAGTCTACGAGCAGTACTTC.

This clonotype was seen more than once but under ten times. The chain has TRBV4-1 and TRBJ2-3, with TRBD1 matching over 9 bases. The CDR3 covers 16 residues. Germline loops: CDR1 MGHRA, CDR2 YSYEKL. Trimming took 2 bases from V and 0 from J; bases not matched to a gene: 3. In DNA form, the CDR3 reads TGCGCCAGCAGCCAATACGACAGGGGGAGCACAGATACGCAGTATTTT. Translated, it gives CASSQYDRGSTDTQYF.

This sequence joins TRBV5-1 and TRBJ1-1; TRBD1 might be the D (5 bases). Germline lookup yields CDR1 SGHRS and CDR2 YFSETQ. The CDR3 totals 13 residues. V gave up 0 bases and J gave up 4 bases, with 7 bases separating them. DNA for the CDR3: TGCGCCAGCAGCTTGGAAGGGACCACTGAAGCTTTCTTT. It is translated as CASSLEGTTEAFF.

This clonotype showed up many times. This rearrangement joins TRBV27 to TRBJ2-5, with D perhaps assigned TRBD1 or TRBD2 (6 bases each). This CDR3 is built from 15 residues. V was pared by 4 bases and J by 5 bases, with 17 bases between. Germline assignment: CDR1 MNHEY and CDR2 SMNVEV (reference sequence). In DNA form, the CDR3 reads TGTGCCAGCAGTTCGGACGGGGGCCGAGGGGAGACCCAGTACTTC. Translated, it gives CASSSDGGRGETQYF.

Many counts were recorded for this clonotype. This sequence joins TRBV7-8 and TRBJ2-3, with 7 bases aligning to TRBD1. Germline V lookup: CDR1 SGHVS, CDR2 FQNEAQ. The CDR3 has 15 residues. The trim removed 3 bases at V and 2 bases at J, leaving 5 bases unmatched. The DNA of the CDR3 is TGTGCCAGCAGCTTGGACAGGACAAACACAGATACGCAGTATTTT. Its protein is CASSLDRTNTDTQYF.

This clonotype has ten or more counts. This chain connects TRBV28 to TRBJ1-6; D may be TRBD1 (5 bases). The CDR3 is made up of 16 amino acids. Trimming removed 5 bases at V and 7 bases at J, with 18 bases between. CDR1 and CDR2 from the germline V gene are MDHEN and SYDVKM. The CDR3 reads CASSGGWGDGNSPLHF. In nucleotides, the CDR3 is TGTGCCAGCAGTGGGGGATGGGGGGATGGCAATTCACCCCTCCACTTT.

This clonotype was picked up many times. The rearrangement uses TRBV6-5 and TRBJ2-1, with TRBD1 identical over 11 bases. The germline V gene has CDR1 MNHEY and CDR2 SVGAGI. Losses at the gene ends were 2 bases for V and 4 bases for J; bases not matched to a gene: 1. The CDR3 sequence is 15 residues long. CDR3 sequence: CASSYGQGAYNEQFF. CDR3 in DNA: TGTGCCAGCAGTTACGGACAGGGGGCATACAATGAGCAGTTCTTC.

This clonotype was seen ten or more times. The V and J genes are TRBV4-3 and TRBJ1-1; D not resolved. Germline CDR1 LGHNA, CDR2 YSLEER. The V end was cut by 3 bases, the J end by 1 base, with 3 bases between. CDR3 length: 12 amino acids. The CDR3 coding sequence is TGCGCCAGCAGCCAGGAGAACACTGAAGCTTTCTTT. This codes for CASSQENTEAFF.

The gene calls are TRBV15 and TRBJ2-3; 9 bases line up with TRBD2. Per germline, CDR1 LNHNV and CDR2 YYDKDF (reference sequence). V gave up 6 bases and J gave up 6 bases; unmatched junction bases: 7. This CDR3 has 14 residues. The CDR3 loop reads CATRDSGGLDTQYF. The CDR3 DNA reads as TGTGCCACCAGGGATAGCGGGGGTTTGGATACGCAGTATTTT.

This clonotype was recorded at least ten times. The chain couples TRBV27 to TRBJ1-5; 8 bases map to TRBD1. The V gene's germline CDR1 is MNHEY and CDR2 SMNVEV (reference sequence). The junction had 9 bases not matched to a gene; V was cut back by 5 bases and J by 0 bases. This CDR3 has 17 amino acids. CDR3 sequence (DNA): TGTGCCAGCAGTGACGGACAGGGTGCCTATAGCAATCAGCCCCAGCATTTT. Translated: CASSDGQGAYSNQPQHF.

Many counts were recorded for this clonotype. J is TRBJ1-1 and V is TRBV3-1, with D tentatively TRBD1 (6 bases). Trimming removed 4 bases from V and 11 bases from J, with 17 bases in between. The CDR3 is 13 amino acids. Per germline, CDR1 LGHDT and CDR2 YNNKEL (reference sequence). The CDR3 DNA is TGTGCCAGCAGCCTACGGTCCTTCCAGGGGGCTTTCTTT. This sequence encodes CASSLRSFQGAFF.

This clonotype occurred many times. In nucleotides, the CDR3 is TGTGCCAGCATGGCCCTCTCCTACGAGCAGTACTTC. Protein product: CASMALSYEQYF. The rearrangement links TRBV6-1 to TRBJ2-7; D remains unclear. Germline CDR1 reads MNHNS; CDR2 reads SASEGT. CDR3 size: 12 residues. Trimming shortened V by 7 bases and J by 0 bases, and 7 bases separated the two germline ends.

Many counts were recorded for this clonotype. The chain carries TRBV20-1 and TRBJ2-1; D is perhaps TRBD2 (5 bases). Trimming cost V 3 bases and J 3 bases, with 12 bases left between them. Germline V CDR1 and CDR2: DFQATT, SNEGSKA (reference sequence). The CDR3 runs 14 residues. CDR3 protein: CSASSGRFYNEQFF. CDR3 DNA: TGCAGTGCTAGTAGTGGGAGATTCTACAATGAGCAGTTCTTC.

This clonotype was detected many times. The chain has TRBV4-1 and TRBJ2-1; D may match TRBD1 or TRBD2 (6 bases each). This CDR3 is 14 amino acids long. Germline V gene sequence: CDR1 MGHRA, CDR2 YSYEKL. The V end was cut by 0 bases, the J end by 7 bases, with 10 bases between. CDR3 loop: CASSQEGGLNEQFF. The CDR3 DNA sequence: TGCGCCAGCAGCCAAGAAGGGGGGTTGAATGAGCAGTTCTTC.

This clonotype has a count of ten or more. V is TRBV6-1 and J is TRBJ1-5; D is ambiguous. CDR3 length: 14 residues. Germline values: CDR1 MNHNS, CDR2 SASEGT. V was shortened by 7 bases and J by 0 bases, with 10 bases between the two germline ends. The CDR3 nucleotides are TGTGCCAGCAATGCCTTAACTAGCAATCAGCCCCAGCATTTT. It translates to CASNALTSNQPQHF.

There are many counts of this clonotype. The chain recombines TRBV11-3 with TRBJ2-1, with 8 bases lining up with TRBD2. The CDR3 sequence is 11 residues long. CDR1 is SGHNT, CDR2 YENEEA, per germline. Trimming took 4 bases from V and 10 from J; bases not matched to a gene: 0. In DNA, the CDR3 is TGTGCCAGCAGCTCTAGCGGGGAGCAGTTCTTC. It is translated as CASSSSGEQFF.

The chain couples TRBV6-2 or TRBV6-3 to TRBJ1-5, with 7 bases matching TRBD1. The CDR3 has 18 residues. V shed 7 bases, J shed 4 bases, and the junction held 19 bases outside the gene matches. CDR1 and CDR2 from the germline V gene are MNHEY and SVGEGT. The CDR3: CASKPAIPGTAVNQPQHF. CDR3 DNA: TGTGCCAGCAAGCCCGCTATTCCCGGGACAGCGGTGAATCAGCCCCAGCATTTT.

The chain has TRBV11-2 and TRBJ1-2; maybe TRBD1 (6 bases). V dropped 5 bases and J dropped 3 bases, with 16 bases sitting between them. This CDR3 has 15 residues. Germline CDR1 and CDR2: SGHAT and FQNNGV. CDR3 residues: CASSPWRGAYYGYTF. The CDR3 nucleotides read TGTGCCAGCAGCCCTTGGCGGGGGGCTTACTATGGCTACACCTTC.